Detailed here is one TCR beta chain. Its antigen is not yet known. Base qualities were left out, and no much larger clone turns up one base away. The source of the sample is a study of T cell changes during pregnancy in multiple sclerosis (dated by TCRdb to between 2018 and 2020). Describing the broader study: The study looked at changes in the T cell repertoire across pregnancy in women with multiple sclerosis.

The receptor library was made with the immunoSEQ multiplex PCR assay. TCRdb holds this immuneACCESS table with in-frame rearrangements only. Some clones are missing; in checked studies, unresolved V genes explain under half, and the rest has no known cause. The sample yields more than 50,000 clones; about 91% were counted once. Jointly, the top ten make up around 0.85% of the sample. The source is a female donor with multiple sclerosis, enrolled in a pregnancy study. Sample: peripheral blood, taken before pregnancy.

CDR3 region: CASSFSPDRAYEQYF. The sequence in DNA is TGTGCCAGCAGCTTTAGCCCAGACAGAGCCTACGAGCAGTACTTC. The chain is encoded by TRBV7-7 joined to TRBJ2-7, with a tentative D gene TRBD1 over 5 matching bases. Counted from cysteine to phenylalanine, this CDR3 has 15 amino acids. Only CDR3 DNA is held: 45 bases, read in frame from base 1. Trimming at the junction amounts to 3 bases on V and 2 bases on J, and the germline ends lie 14 bases apart. From the germline V gene (reference sequence), CDR1 is SSHAT and CDR2 is FNYEAQ.